The 16 T cell receptor beta chains below were found in one sample sequenced in a study of memory CD4+ T cells and cytomegalovirus serostatus. Single viable CD3+CD4+CD8-CD45RO+ cells were sorted as the memory CD4+ T cells. The table came from immunoSEQ multiplex PCR; TCRdb's copy has only in-frame clones and leaves some out. The sample carries 50,000 to 65,000 clones, 80% to 90% recorded once. The specimen sequenced was memory CD4+ T cells from blood. The receptors were sampled from an adult in good health and CMV-seropositive.

V gene TRBV7-2 combines with J gene TRBJ2-7; no clear D gene. The germline V and J ends were trimmed by 3 bases and 2 bases, with 8 bases remaining between them. This CDR3 spans 13 amino acids. Per the germline V gene, CDR1 is SGHTA and CDR2 is FQGNSA. The chain's CDR3 is CASSFSWTYEQYF. In DNA form, the CDR3 reads TGTGCCAGCAGCTTTAGCTGGACCTACGAGCAGTACTTC.

The J gene is TRBJ1-4, the V gene TRBV25-1, with 8 nucleotides matching TRBD1. Unmatched junction bases numbered 5, after V lost 4 bases and J lost 4 bases. The CDR3 spans 15 residues. Looked up from germline, CDR1 is MGHDK and CDR2 is SYGVNS. The CDR3 DNA follows: TGTGCCAGCAGTGGTCGGACAGGGCATAATGAAAAACTGTTTTTT. Translated, it gives CASSGRTGHNEKLFF.

The genes are TRBV6-1 and TRBJ1-3; no clear D. V lost 4 bases and J 4 bases, leaving 14 bases between the germline ends. The CDR3 length is 15 residues. Germline CDR1 MNHNS, CDR2 SASEGT. CDR3 DNA: TGTGCCAGCAGTGTCTGGCAGGCGAACGGAAACACCATATATTTT. It specifies CASSVWQANGNTIYF.

Comment on this clone: Other DNA sequences in this sample translate to the same CDR3. This rearrangement joins TRBV5-1 to TRBJ2-1; D is possibly TRBD1 (7 bases). Per germline, CDR1 SGHRS and CDR2 YFSETQ. CDR3 length equals 13 residues. The V and J ends lost 0 bases and 10 bases respectively, with 11 bases between them. The CDR3 DNA sequence: TGCGCCAGCAGCTTGGGACAGGGAGGCGAGCAGTTCTTC. Protein: CASSLGQGGEQFF.

V and J are TRBV5-6 and TRBJ2-3; 7 bases match TRBD2. In germline, CDR1 is SGHDT, CDR2 YYEEEE. The V and J ends lost 4 bases and 2 bases, in that order; junction bases with no gene match: 10. The CDR3 sequence is 16 residues long. DNA of the CDR3: TGTGCCAGCAGCCTAGCGACTAGCCTAATCACAGATACGCAGTATTTT. The encoded protein is CASSLATSLITDTQYF. Drawing the rest from reference TRBV5-6 and TRBJ2-3, the complete variable domain is DAGVTQSPTHLIKTRGQQVTLRCSPKSGHDTVSWYQQALGQGPQFIFQYYEEEERQRGNFPDRFSGHQFPNYSSELNVNALLLGDSALYLCASSLATSLITDTQYFGPGTRLTVL.

This clone was counted once. The V call is TRBV6-5, the J call TRBJ1-1; 8 nucleotides agree with TRBD1. J was trimmed by 4 bases and V by 5 bases; bases with no gene match: 9. The CDR3 totals 15 residues. Germline values: CDR1 MNHEY, CDR2 SVGAGI. The CDR3 loop is CASSLPRGPATEAFF. CDR3 nucleotides: TGTGCCAGCAGTCTACCCAGGGGGCCGGCCACTGAAGCTTTCTTT.

The chain carries TRBV6-6 and TRBJ1-1, with 8 bases fitting TRBD1. Per the germline V gene, CDR1 is MNHNY and CDR2 is SVGAGI (reference sequence). V lost 7 bases, J lost 10 bases, and 17 bases stayed unmatched. The CDR3 length is 15 residues. The CDR3 protein is CASNHLGQGAEVAFF. As DNA, the CDR3 is TGTGCCAGCAACCACCTCGGACAGGGTGCTGAGGTAGCTTTCTTT.

The J gene is TRBJ1-3, the V gene TRBV4-2, with D perhaps matching TRBD1 (6 bases). The germline V gene has CDR1 LGHNA and CDR2 YNFKEQ. The CDR3 has 14 residues. Between the trimmed V and J ends, which lost 1 base and 2 bases, there was a span of 6 bases. CDR3 nucleotides: TGTGCCAGCAGCCAAGGACAGGCTGGAAACACCATATATTTT. This encodes CASSQGQAGNTIYF.

The CDR3 loop is CASSPRGKRRSWNTEAFF. The CDR3 DNA is TGTGCCAGCAGCCCGCGGGGCAAACGTCGCAGTTGGAACACTGAAGCTTTCTTT. V gene TRBV13 combines with J gene TRBJ1-1; TRBD1 is a possible D gene (5 bases). The CDR3 loop spans 18 amino acids. Germline-derived CDR1 and CDR2 are PRHDT and FYEKMQ (reference sequence). Between the trimmed V and J ends, which lost 5 bases and 1 base, there was a span of 23 bases.

This sequence joins TRBV7-2 and TRBJ1-5, with 9 bases identical to TRBD1. In germline, CDR1 is SGHTA, CDR2 FQGNSA. CDR3 size: 16 residues. Germline trimming cut 5 bases from V and 7 bases from J; bases unmatched to any gene: 12. This CDR3 reads CASSLHPGQGRQPQHF. Written as DNA, the CDR3 is TGTGCCAGCAGCCTCCACCCGGGACAGGGAAGACAGCCCCAGCATTTT. Combining the CDR3 with reference TRBV7-2 and TRBJ1-5 gives the whole variable domain GAGVSQSPSNKVTEKGKDVELRCDPISGHTALYWYRQSLGQGLEFLIYFQGNSAPDKSGLPSDRFSAERTGGSVSTLTIQRTQQEDSAVYLCASSLHPGQGRQPQHFGDGTRLSIL.

J is TRBJ2-1 and V is TRBV6-5; the match to TRBD2 covers 8 bases. This CDR3 is built from 16 residues. J lost 6 bases, V lost 2 bases, and 9 bases had no gene match. CDR1 and CDR2 from the germline V gene are MNHEY and SVGAGI. The CDR3 region is CASSYRGGGPSNEQFF. The CDR3 coding sequence is TGTGCCAGCAGTTACCGGGGCGGGGGGCCCTCCAATGAGCAGTTCTTC.

The chain recombines TRBV11-3 with TRBJ1-5; 10 bases agree with TRBD1. J gave up 1 base and V 6 bases, and 15 bases lay outside the gene matches. CDR1 and CDR2 from the germline V gene are SGHNT and YENEEA. There are 19 residues in the CDR3. The CDR3 nucleotides are TGTGCCAGCAGATTGACCGGGACAGGGGTAATTTCGAGCAATCAGCCCCAGCATTTT. Translation gives CASRLTGTGVISSNQPQHF.

This chain joins TRBV10-3 and TRBJ1-3; D gene uncertain. This CDR3 spans 16 amino acids. V shed 0 bases and J shed 2 bases, with 11 bases lying between them. Germline-derived CDR1 and CDR2 are ENHRY and SYGVKD. CDR3 region: CAISESISVTGNTIYF. In DNA, the CDR3 is TGTGCCATCAGTGAGTCTATTTCGGTGACTGGAAACACCATATATTTT.

CDR3 residues: CASGDYLYNEQFF. The CDR3 nucleotides read TGTGCCAGCGGGGACTACCTTTACAATGAGCAGTTCTTC. The rearrangement uses TRBV19 and TRBJ2-1; TRBD2 aligns across 7 bases. Unmatched junction bases numbered 6, after V lost 9 bases and J lost 4 bases. This CDR3 is 13 amino acids long. Germline V gives CDR1 LNHDA, CDR2 SQIVND (reference sequence).

The chain employs TRBV27 and TRBJ2-1; D possibly corresponds to TRBD1 (7 bases). Germline V gene lookup returns CDR1 MNHEY and CDR2 SMNVEV (reference sequence). This CDR3 region has 16 residues. The V end was cut by 6 bases, the J end by 7 bases, with 22 bases between. The DNA of the CDR3 is TGTGCCAGCAGCCCCAGGGGGACTTCTCAACAAAATGAGCAGTTCTTC. Protein: CASSPRGTSQQNEQFF.

The rearrangement joins TRBV5-1 to TRBJ2-7; no clear D. The V gene lost 0 bases and the J gene lost 2 bases, with 12 bases spanning the gap. This CDR3 is built from 15 residues. The V gene's germline CDR1 is SGHRS and CDR2 YFSETQ. CDR3 DNA: TGCGCCAGCAGCTTGGGGTCTCACTCCCCCTACGAGCAGTACTTC. Protein product: CASSLGSHSPYEQYF.